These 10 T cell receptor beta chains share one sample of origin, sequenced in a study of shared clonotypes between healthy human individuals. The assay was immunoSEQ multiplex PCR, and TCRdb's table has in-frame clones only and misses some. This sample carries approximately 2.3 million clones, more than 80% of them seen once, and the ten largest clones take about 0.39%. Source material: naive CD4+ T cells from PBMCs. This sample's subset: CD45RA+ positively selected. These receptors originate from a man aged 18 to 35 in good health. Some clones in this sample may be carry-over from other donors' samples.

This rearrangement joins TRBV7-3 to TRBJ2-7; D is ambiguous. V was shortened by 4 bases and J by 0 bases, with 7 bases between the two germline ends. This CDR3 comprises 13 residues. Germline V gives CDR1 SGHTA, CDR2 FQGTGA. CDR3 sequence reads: CASSSPYSYEQYF. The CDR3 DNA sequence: TGTGCCAGCAGCTCCCCCTACTCCTACGAGCAGTACTTC.

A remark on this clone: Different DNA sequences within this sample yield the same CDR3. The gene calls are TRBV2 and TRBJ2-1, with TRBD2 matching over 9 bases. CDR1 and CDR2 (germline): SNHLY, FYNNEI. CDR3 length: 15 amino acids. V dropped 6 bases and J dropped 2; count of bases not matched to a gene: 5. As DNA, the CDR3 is TGTGCCAGCAGAGAGACTAGCGGACCCTACAATGAGCAGTTCTTC. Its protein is CASRETSGPYNEQFF.

The CDR3 DNA sequence: TGTGCCAGCAGGCTAGCAGGGAACTATGGCTACACCTTC. Translated, it gives CASRLAGNYGYTF. The V call is TRBV28, the J call TRBJ1-2; possibly TRBD1 for D (5 bases). This CDR3 contains 13 residues. V was pared by 6 bases and J by 2 bases, with 10 bases between. The germline CDR1 and CDR2 sequences are MDHEN and SYDVKM.

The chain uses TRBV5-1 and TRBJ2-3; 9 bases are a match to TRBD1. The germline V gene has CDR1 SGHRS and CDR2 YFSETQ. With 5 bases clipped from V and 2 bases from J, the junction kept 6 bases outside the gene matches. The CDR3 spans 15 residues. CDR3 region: CASRPGQGPTDTQYF. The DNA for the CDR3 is TGCGCCAGCAGACCGGGACAGGGCCCCACAGATACGCAGTATTTT.

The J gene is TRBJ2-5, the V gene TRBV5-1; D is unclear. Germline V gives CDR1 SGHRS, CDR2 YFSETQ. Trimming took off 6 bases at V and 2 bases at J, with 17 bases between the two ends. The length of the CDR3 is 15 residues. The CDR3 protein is CASKVAIGSQETQYF. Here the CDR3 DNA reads TGCGCCAGCAAGGTTGCAATTGGGTCACAAGAGACCCAGTACTTC.

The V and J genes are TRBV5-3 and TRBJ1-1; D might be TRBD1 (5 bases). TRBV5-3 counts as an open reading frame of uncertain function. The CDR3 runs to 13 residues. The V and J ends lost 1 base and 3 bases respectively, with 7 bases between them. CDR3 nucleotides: TGTGCCAGAAGCTTGTTGGGGGACACTGAAGCTTTCTTT. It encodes CARSLLGDTEAFF.

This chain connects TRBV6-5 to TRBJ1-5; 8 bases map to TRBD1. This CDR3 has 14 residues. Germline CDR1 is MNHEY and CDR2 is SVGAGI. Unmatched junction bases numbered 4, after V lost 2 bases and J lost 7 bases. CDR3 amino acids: CASSYTPGGQPQHF. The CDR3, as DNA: TGTGCCAGCAGTTACACCCCAGGGGGCCAGCCCCAGCATTTT.

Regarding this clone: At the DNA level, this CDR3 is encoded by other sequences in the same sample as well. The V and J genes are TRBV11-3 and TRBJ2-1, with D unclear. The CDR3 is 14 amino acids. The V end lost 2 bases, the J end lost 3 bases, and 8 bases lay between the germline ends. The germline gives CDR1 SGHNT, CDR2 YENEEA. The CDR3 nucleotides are TGTGCCAGCAGCTTAAGATCCAGCTACAATGAGCAGTTCTTC. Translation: CASSLRSSYNEQFF.

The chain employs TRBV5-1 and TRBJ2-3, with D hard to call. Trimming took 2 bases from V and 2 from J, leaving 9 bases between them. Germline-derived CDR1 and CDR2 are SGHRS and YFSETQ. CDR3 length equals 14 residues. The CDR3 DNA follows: TGCGCCAGCAGCTTCGGCCGGAACACAGATACGCAGTATTTT. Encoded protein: CASSFGRNTDTQYF.

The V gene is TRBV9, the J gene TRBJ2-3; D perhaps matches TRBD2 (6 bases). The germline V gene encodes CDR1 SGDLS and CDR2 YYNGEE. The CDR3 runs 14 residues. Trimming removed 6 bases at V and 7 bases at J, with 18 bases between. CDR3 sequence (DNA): TGTGCCAGCACTCAACCCGCTAGCGCGCATACGCAGTATTTT. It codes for CASTQPASAHTQYF.